The subject of this entry is one T cell receptor (beta chain). The antigen is not known. The method was immunoSEQ multiplex PCR; TCRdb's version includes in-frame clones alone and lacks a portion of them. The sample contains approximately 260,000 clones, around 85% of which appear only once. The source of the sample is a study of cytomegalovirus exposure and HLA in healthy donors. Study-level background: The platform used for the approximately 130 validation repertoires matched that of the 650 to 750 first-cohort repertoires, a later analysis reported. Regarding the study as a whole: Reports described diagnosis of cytomegalovirus status by the classifier as highly specific and sensitive. Specificity for CMV antigens was confirmed in vitro for three of the CMV-associated chains. Cytomegalovirus association was assigned to about 150 TCR beta chains.

Germline assignment: CDR1 MNHEY and CDR2 SVGAGI. V shed 2 bases, J shed 6 bases, and the junction held 1 base outside the gene matches. The CDR3 runs to 14 residues. The clonotype comes from a woman aged 18-35 years in good health and CMV-seronegative. This chain joins TRBV6-5 and TRBJ2-2; 9 bases fit TRBD1. The source material was PBMCs. CDR3 coding DNA: TGTGCCAGCAGTTACGGACAGGGGTCCGGGGAGCTGTTTTTT. Amino acid sequence: CASSYGQGSGELFF.